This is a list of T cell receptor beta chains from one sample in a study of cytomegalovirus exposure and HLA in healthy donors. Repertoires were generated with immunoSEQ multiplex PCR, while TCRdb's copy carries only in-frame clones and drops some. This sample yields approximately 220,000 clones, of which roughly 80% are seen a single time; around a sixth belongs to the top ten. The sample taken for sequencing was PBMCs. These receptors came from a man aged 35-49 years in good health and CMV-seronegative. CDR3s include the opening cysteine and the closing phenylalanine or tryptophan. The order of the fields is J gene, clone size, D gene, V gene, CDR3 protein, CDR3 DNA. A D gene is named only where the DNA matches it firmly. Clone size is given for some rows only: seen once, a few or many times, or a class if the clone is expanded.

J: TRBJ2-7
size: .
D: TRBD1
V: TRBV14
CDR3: CASSQDSGTAIYEQYF
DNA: TGTGCCAGCAGCCAAGATTCCGGGACAGCCATCTACGAGCAGTACTTC

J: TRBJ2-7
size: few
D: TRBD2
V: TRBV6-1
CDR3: CASSEVGRAYEQYF
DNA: TGTGCCAGCAGTGAAGTCGGGAGGGCCTACGAGCAGTACTTC

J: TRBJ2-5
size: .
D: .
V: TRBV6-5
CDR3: CASTTSPGRGETQYF
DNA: TGTGCCAGCACCACTAGCCCGGGCCGTGGGGAGACCCAGTACTTC

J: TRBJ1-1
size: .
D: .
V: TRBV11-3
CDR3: CASSRLSGTEAFF
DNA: TGTGCCAGCAGCCGACTATCTGGGACTGAAGCTTTCTTT

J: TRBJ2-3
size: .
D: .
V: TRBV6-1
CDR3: CASGRHTDTQYF
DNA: TGTGCCAGCGGGAGGCACACAGATACGCAGTATTTT

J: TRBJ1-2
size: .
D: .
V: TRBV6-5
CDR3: CASGRLVEGYTF
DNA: TGTGCCAGCGGGAGGCTTGTGGAGGGCTACACCTTC

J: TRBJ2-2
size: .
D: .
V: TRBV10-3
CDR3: CAISDPQGQNTGELFF
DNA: TGTGCCATCAGTGACCCCCAGGGGCAGAACACCGGGGAGCTGTTTTTT

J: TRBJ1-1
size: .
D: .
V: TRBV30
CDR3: CAWTPELCAEAFF
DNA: TGTGCCTGGACTCCTGAGCTGTGCGCTGAAGCTTTCTTT

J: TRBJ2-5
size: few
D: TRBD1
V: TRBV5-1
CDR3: CASSHRGIWETQYF
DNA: TGCGCCAGCAGCCACAGGGGGATTTGGGAGACCCAGTACTTC

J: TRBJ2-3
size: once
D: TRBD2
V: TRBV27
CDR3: CASSLLAGGYTDTQYF
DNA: TGTGCCAGCAGTTTGTTGGCGGGAGGGTACACAGATACGCAGTATTTT

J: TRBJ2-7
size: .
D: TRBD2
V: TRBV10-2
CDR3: CASRGGIYEQYF
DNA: TGCGCCAGCAGGGGAGGGATCTACGAGCAGTACTTC

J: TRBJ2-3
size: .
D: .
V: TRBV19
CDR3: CASSTLSGTDTQYF
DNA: TGTGCCAGTAGTACCCTTTCGGGCACAGATACGCAGTATTTT

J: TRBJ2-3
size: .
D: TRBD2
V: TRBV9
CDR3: CASSGVVEGGTSYADTQYF
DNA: TGTGCCAGCAGCGGAGTGGTGGAAGGGGGGACTAGCTATGCAGATACGCAGTATTTT

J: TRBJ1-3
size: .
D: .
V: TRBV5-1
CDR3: CASSFGGMNSGNTIYF
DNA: TGCGCCAGCAGCTTCGGGGGAATGAACTCTGGAAACACCATATATTTT

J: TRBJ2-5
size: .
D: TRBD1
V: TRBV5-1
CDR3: CASTGDRKETQYF
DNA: TGCGCCAGCACGGGGGACAGGAAAGAGACCCAGTACTTC

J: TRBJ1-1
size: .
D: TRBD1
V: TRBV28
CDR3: CASSLRQGATEAFF
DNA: TGTGCCAGCAGTCTCCGACAGGGGGCCACTGAAGCTTTCTTT

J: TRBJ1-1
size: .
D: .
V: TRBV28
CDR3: CASIPRENTEAFF
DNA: TGTGCCAGCATTCCCAGGGAGAACACTGAAGCTTTCTTT

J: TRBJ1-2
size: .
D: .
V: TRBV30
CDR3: CAWSFTRTDSYGYTF
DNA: TGTGCCTGGAGTTTCACACGGACGGACTCCTATGGCTACACCTTC

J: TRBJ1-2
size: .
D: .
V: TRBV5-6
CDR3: CASSLQTYAVYTF
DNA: TGTGCCAGCAGCTTGCAGACTTACGCTGTCTACACCTTC

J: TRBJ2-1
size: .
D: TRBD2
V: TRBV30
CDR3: CAWIGAGGPSRYNEQFF
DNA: TGTGCCTGGATAGGAGCGGGAGGGCCCAGTCGGTACAATGAGCAGTTCTTC

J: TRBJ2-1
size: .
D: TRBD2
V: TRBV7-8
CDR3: CASSLARAGGPFEQFF
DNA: TGTGCCAGCAGCTTAGCGCGAGCGGGAGGGCCTTTTGAGCAGTTCTTC

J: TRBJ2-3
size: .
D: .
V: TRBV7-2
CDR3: CASSLGAATDTQYF
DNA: TGTGCCAGCAGCTTGGGGGCCGCAACAGATACGCAGTATTTT

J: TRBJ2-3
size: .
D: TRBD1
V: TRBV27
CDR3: CASSPRTGQLTDTQYF
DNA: TGTGCCAGCAGTCCTAGAACGGGACAGCTGACAGATACGCAGTATTTT

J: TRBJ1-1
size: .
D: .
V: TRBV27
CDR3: CASKGGAVFTEAFF
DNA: TGTGCCAGCAAGGGGGGGGCGGTTTTCACTGAAGCTTTCTTT

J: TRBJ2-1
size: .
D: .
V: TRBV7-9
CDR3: CASSPKKTGYNEQFF
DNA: TGTGCCAGCAGCCCAAAAAAGACTGGATACAATGAGCAGTTCTTC

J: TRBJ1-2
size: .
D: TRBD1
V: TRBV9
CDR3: CASSAQTGHYGYTF
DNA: TGTGCCAGCAGCGCCCAGACAGGGCACTATGGCTACACCTTC

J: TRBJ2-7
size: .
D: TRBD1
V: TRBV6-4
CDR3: CASRKTGQYEQYF
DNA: TGTGCCAGCAGGAAGACAGGGCAATACGAGCAGTACTTC

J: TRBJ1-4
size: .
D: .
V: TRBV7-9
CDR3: CASSLPGATNEKLFF
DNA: TGTGCCAGCAGCTTACCGGGGGCAACTAATGAAAAACTGTTTTTT

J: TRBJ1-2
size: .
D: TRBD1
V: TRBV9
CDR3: CASSVAPDRGEGYTF
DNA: TGTGCCAGCAGCGTAGCTCCGGACAGGGGAGAGGGCTACACCTTC

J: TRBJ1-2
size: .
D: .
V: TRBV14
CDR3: CASSQTQQTLGYTF
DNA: TGTGCCAGCAGCCAAACCCAGCAGACTCTTGGCTACACCTTC

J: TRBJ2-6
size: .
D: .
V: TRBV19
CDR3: CASKLLGASGANVLTF
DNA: TGTGCCAGTAAATTACTGGGGGCTTCAGGGGCCAACGTCCTGACTTTC

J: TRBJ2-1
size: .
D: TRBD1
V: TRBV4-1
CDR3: CASSQTQGSDEQFF
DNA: TGCGCCAGCAGCCAAACACAGGGGTCGGATGAGCAGTTCTTC

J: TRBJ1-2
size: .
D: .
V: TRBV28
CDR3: CASYHGGYYGYTF
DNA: TGTGCCAGTTACCACGGGGGGTACTATGGCTACACCTTC

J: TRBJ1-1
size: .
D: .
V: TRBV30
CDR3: CAWSWGGANTEAFF
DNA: TGTGCCTGGAGCTGGGGTGGGGCGAACACTGAAGCTTTCTTT

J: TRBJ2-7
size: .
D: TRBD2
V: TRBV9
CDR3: CASSPGTSNAYEQYF
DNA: TGTGCCAGCAGCCCTGGGACTAGCAACGCCTACGAGCAGTACTTC

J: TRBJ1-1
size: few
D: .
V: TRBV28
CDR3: CASSFQGQFEDTEAFF
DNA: TGTGCCAGCAGTTTCCAGGGTCAGTTTGAAGACACTGAAGCTTTCTTT

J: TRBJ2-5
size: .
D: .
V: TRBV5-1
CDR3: CASSLVGQETQYF
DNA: TGCGCCAGCAGCTTGGTCGGTCAAGAGACCCAGTACTTC

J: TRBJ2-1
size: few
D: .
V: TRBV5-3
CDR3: CARSPHWNEQFF
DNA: TGTGCCAGAAGCCCCCACTGGAATGAGCAGTTCTTC

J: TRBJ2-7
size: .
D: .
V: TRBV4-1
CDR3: CASSQLLGLFYEQYF
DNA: TGCGCCAGCAGCCAATTACTGGGACTGTTCTACGAGCAGTACTTC

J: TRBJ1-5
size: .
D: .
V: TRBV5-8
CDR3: CASTLAGTSNQPQHF
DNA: TGTGCCAGCACCTTAGCGGGGACGAGCAATCAGCCCCAGCATTTT

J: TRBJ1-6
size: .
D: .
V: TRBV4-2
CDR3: CASSQGTTGPALHF
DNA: TGTGCCAGCAGCCAGGGGACTACGGGACCGGCCCTCCACTTT

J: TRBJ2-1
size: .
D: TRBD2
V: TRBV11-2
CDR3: CASSSQRTSVYNEQFF
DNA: TGTGCCAGCAGCTCCCAGCGGACTAGCGTATACAATGAGCAGTTCTTC

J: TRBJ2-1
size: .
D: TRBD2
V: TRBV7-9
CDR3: CASSRGLAGGPRNEQFF
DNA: TGTGCCAGCAGCCGTGGATTAGCGGGAGGGCCTAGAAATGAGCAGTTCTTC

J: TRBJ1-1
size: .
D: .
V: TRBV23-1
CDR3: CASRTGLRNTEAFF
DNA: TGCGCCAGCAGAACAGGGTTAAGGAACACTGAAGCCTTCTTT

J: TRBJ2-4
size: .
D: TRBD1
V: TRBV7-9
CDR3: CASSPPGTVANIQYF
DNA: TGTGCCAGCAGCCCCCCCGGGACAGTGGCGAACATTCAGTACTTC

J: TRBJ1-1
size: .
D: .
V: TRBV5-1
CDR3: CASSLGGLDTEAFF
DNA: TGCGCCAGCAGCTTGGGGGGGCTGGACACTGAAGCTTTCTTT

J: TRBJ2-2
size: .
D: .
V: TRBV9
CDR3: CASSDAGAEELFF
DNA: TGTGCCAGCAGCGACGCGGGGGCGGAGGAACTGTTTTTT

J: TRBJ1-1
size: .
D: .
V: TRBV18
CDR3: CASSPFRGDTEAFF
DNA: TGTGCCAGCTCGCCATTCCGGGGGGACACTGAAGCTTTCTTT

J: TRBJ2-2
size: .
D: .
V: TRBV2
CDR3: CASTGGFRNTGELFF
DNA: TGTGCCAGCACAGGGGGGTTTCGGAACACCGGGGAGCTGTTTTTT

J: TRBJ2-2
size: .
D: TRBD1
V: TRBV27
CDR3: CASRQIRDRPTGELFF
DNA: TGTGCCAGCAGACAAATACGGGACAGGCCGACCGGGGAGCTGTTTTTT

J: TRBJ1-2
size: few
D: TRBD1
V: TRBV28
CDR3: CASRTTGQAHYGYTF
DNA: TGTGCCAGCAGAACCACCGGACAGGCCCACTATGGCTACACCTTC

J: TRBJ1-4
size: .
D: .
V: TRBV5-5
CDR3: CASSNLPGVANEKLFF
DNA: TGTGCCAGCAGCAATCTCCCAGGGGTGGCTAATGAAAAACTGTTTTTT

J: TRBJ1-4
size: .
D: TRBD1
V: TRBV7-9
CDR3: CASSTQGADEKLFF
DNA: TGTGCCAGCAGCACACAGGGGGCAGATGAAAAACTGTTTTTT

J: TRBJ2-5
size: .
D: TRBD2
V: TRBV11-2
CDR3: CASRPRLAGEETQYF
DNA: TGTGCCAGCAGACCCCGACTAGCGGGGGAGGAGACCCAGTACTTC

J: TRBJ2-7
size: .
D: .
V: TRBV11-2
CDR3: CASSHTGGSSYEQYF
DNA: TGTGCCAGCAGCCATACGGGTGGAAGCTCCTACGAGCAGTACTTC

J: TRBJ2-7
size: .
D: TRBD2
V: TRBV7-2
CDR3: CASSSPSGGTPGSPYEQYF
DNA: TGTGCCAGCAGCTCCCCTAGCGGGGGGACCCCCGGTAGTCCCTACGAGCAGTACTTC

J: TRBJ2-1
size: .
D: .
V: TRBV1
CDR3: CTSSQLAGGYEQFF
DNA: TGCACCAGCAGCCAATTAGCGGGAGGGTATGAGCAGTTCTTC

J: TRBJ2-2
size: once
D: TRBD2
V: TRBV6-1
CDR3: CASGRTSNTGELFF
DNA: TGTGCCAGCGGTCGGACTAGCAACACCGGGGAGCTGTTTTTT

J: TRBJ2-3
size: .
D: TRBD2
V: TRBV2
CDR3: CASSPSGPLSTDTQYF
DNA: TGTGCCAGCAGCCCTAGCGGCCCCCTTAGCACAGATACGCAGTATTTT